The 10 T cell receptor beta chains below come from one sample, sequenced in a study of OX40 agonist ivuxolimab in advanced cancers. Profiling relied on immunoSEQ multiplex PCR, and the TCRdb table lists in-frame clones only, not all of them. Among tens of thousands of clones listed, approximately 85% were seen once. The sequenced sample was CD4+ or CD8+ T cells sorted from blood, obtained in a trial of the OX40 agonist ivuxolimab. The receptors were gathered from an adult with an advanced solid tumor such as melanoma, head and neck, liver or kidney cancer.

The chain carries TRBV15 and TRBJ1-2; TRBD1 might be the D (5 bases). Per the germline V gene, CDR1 is LNHNV and CDR2 is YYDKDF (reference sequence). The germline V and J ends were trimmed by 0 bases and 1 base, with 24 bases remaining between them. CDR3 length: 20 amino acids. DNA for the CDR3: TGTGCCACCAGCAGAGATCCCTCGAAGGGGCGGGTGAGATTTAACTATGGCTACACCTTC. As protein: CATSRDPSKGRVRFNYGYTF.

The chain is built from TRBV7-2 and TRBJ1-2; TRBD1 is a possible D gene (6 bases). The germline V gene encodes CDR1 SGHTA and CDR2 FQGNSA. V lost 3 bases and J lost 8, with 13 bases in between. The length of the CDR3 is 13 residues. The CDR3 nucleotides read TGTGCCAGCAGCTTGACAGGTCAGGAAGGCTACACCTTC. Its translation: CASSLTGQEGYTF.

This chain links TRBV18 with TRBJ1-2; 10 bases match TRBD1. Germline trimming cut 7 bases from V and 7 bases from J; bases unmatched to any gene: 9. The CDR3 has 14 residues. Germline values: CDR1 KGHSH, CDR2 LQKENI. The chain's CDR3 is CASLSSGTGVGYTF. The CDR3 coding sequence is TGTGCCAGCTTATCCTCCGGGACAGGGGTTGGCTACACCTTC.

The CDR3 DNA reads TGTGCCAGCTCAGTACAACAGGGTTACAATGAGCAGTTCTTC. It specifies CASSVQQGYNEQFF. V is TRBV18 and J is TRBJ2-1, with D possibly being TRBD1 (6 bases). Germline V lookup: CDR1 KGHSH, CDR2 LQKENI. Deletions cut 5 bases from V and 4 bases from J, with 12 bases between. The CDR3 loop spans 14 amino acids.

V usage is TRBV10-2 and J usage is TRBJ1-5, with 7 positions matching TRBD1. Germline V gene lookup returns CDR1 WSHSY and CDR2 SAAADI. This CDR3 has 17 residues. The V and J ends lost 3 bases and 2 bases, in that order; junction bases with no gene match: 10. The CDR3 spells CASSDHRGLSGNQPQHF. In DNA, the CDR3 is TGCGCCAGCAGTGATCATAGGGGGCTAAGTGGCAATCAGCCCCAGCATTTT.

The chain carries TRBV19 and TRBJ2-7, with D possibly being TRBD1 (5 bases). Germline V gives CDR1 LNHDA, CDR2 SQIVND (reference sequence). The CDR3 has 14 amino acids. Trimming left V 5 bases short and J 3 bases short, with 14 bases between. CDR3 coding DNA: TGTGCCAGTAGTCGACAGTGGGCACTCTACGAGCAGTACTTC. Protein product: CASSRQWALYEQYF. The variable domain in full, completed from reference TRBV19 and TRBJ2-7, reads DGGITQSPKYLFRKEGQNVTLSCEQNLNHDAMYWYRQDPGQGLRLIYYSQIVNDFQKGDIAEGYSVSREKKESFPLTVTSAQKNPTAFYLCASSRQWALYEQYFGPGTRLTVT.

This sequence joins TRBV20-1 and TRBJ2-1; 8 positions match TRBD2. The CDR3 is 11 residues long. Trimming cost V 5 bases and J 13 bases; bases outside gene matches: 7. The V gene's germline CDR1 is DFQATT and CDR2 SNEGSKA (reference sequence). The CDR3 bases are TGCAGTGCTCGGACGGGGGGGAGTCAGTTCTTC. This codes for CSARTGGSQFF.

This chain links TRBV4-2 with TRBJ1-2; unclear D gene. CDR1 and CDR2 (germline): LGHNA, YNFKEQ. The ends were cut back, 5 bases at V and 5 bases at J, with 6 bases in the middle. The CDR3 has 11 residues. The CDR3: CASSSRYGYTF. CDR3 nucleotides: TGTGCCAGCAGCTCCCGATATGGCTACACCTTC.

V usage is TRBV5-4 and J usage is TRBJ2-7; D possibly corresponds to TRBD1 (5 bases). V lost 1 base to trimming and J lost 0 bases, with 8 bases between them. CDR1 is SGHNT and CDR2 is YYREEE in the germline V gene (reference sequence). This CDR3 comprises 14 residues. The CDR3 bases are TGTGCCAGCAGCTTGACCAGGGTCTCCTACGAGCAGTACTTC. Protein: CASSLTRVSYEQYF.

V and J are TRBV7-9 and TRBJ2-1; D is ambiguous. The germline gives CDR1 SEHNR, CDR2 FQNEAQ (reference sequence). The CDR3 extends over 14 amino acids. The V gene lost 0 bases and the J gene lost 7 bases, with 10 bases spanning the gap. The CDR3 sequence: CASSLAPLHNEQFF. The DNA for the CDR3 is TGTGCCAGCAGCTTAGCCCCCCTCCATAATGAGCAGTTCTTC.